Listed below are T cell receptor beta chains from one sample, sequenced in a study of blood T cell repertoires in COVID-19. Method: immunoSEQ multiplex PCR; TCRdb's copy keeps in-frame clones and lacks some. The sample yields roughly 200,000 clones, approximately 89% seen once. Material: peripheral blood. The receptors here all came from a woman in her twenties or thirties with acute or convalescent COVID-19. CDR3s include the opening cysteine and the closing phenylalanine or tryptophan. The D gene is left open where the match is weak. Part of the rows lack a size; the others show once, few, many or a class for expanded clones.

v_gene	abundance	j_gene	d_gene	len	CDR3nt	CDR3aa
TRBV10-1	once	TRBJ2-1	NA	13	TGCGCCAGCAGTGAGTTCCAAGGGGTTGAGCAGTTCTTC	CASSEFQGVEQFF
TRBV11-2	NA	TRBJ1-3	NA	14	TGTGCCAGCAGCACCGGGACTGCTGGAAACACCATATATTTT	CASSTGTAGNTIYF
TRBV18	once	TRBJ2-7	NA	12	TGTGCCAGCGGTCGACAGGATTACGAGCAGTACTTC	CASGRQDYEQYF
TRBV5-4	NA	TRBJ2-7	TRBD2	12	TGTGCCAGCGGGAGGGATATCTACGAGCAGTACTTC	CASGRDIYEQYF
TRBV5-1	few	TRBJ1-2	TRBD1	15	TGCGCCAGCAGCTTGGTGGGACAGGGGGGCTATGGCTACACCTTC	CASSLVGQGGYGYTF
TRBV29-1	NA	TRBJ2-5	NA	12	TGCAGCGCCGGAGGGCCTCGTGAGACCCAGTACTTC	CSAGGPRETQYF
TRBV24-1	NA	TRBJ2-1	NA	15	TGTGCCCCGCTCCCTACAGGCCCCGTAGGCAATGAGCAGTTCTTC	CAPLPTGPVGNEQFF
TRBV2	NA	TRBJ1-5	NA	11	TGTGCCAGCAGTGATTCGCAGCCCCAGCATTTT	CASSDSQPQHF
TRBV19	NA	TRBJ2-1	TRBD2	16	TGTGCCAGTAGTTCTTGGACTAGCGGGAGCTGGAGTGAGCAGTTCTTC	CASSSWTSGSWSEQFF
TRBV7-9	NA	TRBJ2-6	NA	13	TGTGCCCCCGGGTCCTCGGGGGCCAACGTCCTGACTTTC	CAPGSSGANVLTF
TRBV11-2	NA	TRBJ2-7	NA	16	TGTGCCAGCAGCTTAGATGGTGTGGCAGGGGTCTACGAGCAGTACTTC	CASSLDGVAGVYEQYF
TRBV24-1	once	TRBJ2-2	NA	15	TGTGCCACCAGTGATTTTTCCTCCCCCCCCGGGGAGCTGTTTTTT	CATSDFSSPPGELFF
TRBV11-3	NA	TRBJ2-1	NA	12	TGTGCCAGCAGCCGTCAGCTAGCTGAGCAGTTCTTC	CASSRQLAEQFF
TRBV10-3	NA	TRBJ2-2	NA	15	TGTGCCATCAGTCCTGACTCATTTGGCACCGGGGAGCTGTTTTTT	CAISPDSFGTGELFF
TRBV6-5	NA	TRBJ2-1	TRBD2	11	TGTGCCAGCAGACGGGAGGGGGAGCAGTTCTTC	CASRREGEQFF
TRBV18	NA	TRBJ1-4	NA	15	TGCGCCAGCTCAGGGTCCTGGGCGACTAATGAAAAACTGTTTTTT	CASSGSWATNEKLFF
TRBV6-6	NA	TRBJ2-1	TRBD2	19	TGTGCCAGCAGTCCCTCTAGCGGGAGAAGGGGGTATTGGCGCAATGAGCAGTTCTTC	CASSPSSGRRGYWRNEQFF
TRBV11-2	NA	TRBJ2-5	TRBD2	18	TGTGCCAGCAGCCCAGGACTAGCGGGAGGTTCCACGCGGGGGACCCAGTACTTC	CASSPGLAGGSTRGTQYF
TRBV12-3/TRBV12-4	NA	TRBJ2-3	NA	13	TGTGCCAGCAGTTTAACTAGCACAGATACGCAGTATTTT	CASSLTSTDTQYF
TRBV11-3	NA	TRBJ2-3	TRBD2	15	TGTGCCAGCAGCCTCAGCGGGGGAAGGGCAGATACGCAGTATTTT	CASSLSGGRADTQYF